A selection of T cell receptor beta chains follows, all from one sample in a study of STAT5B mutations in CD4+ large granular lymphocyte leukemia. Libraries were prepared by immunoSEQ multiplex PCR; TCRdb keeps only in-frame clonotypes and omits some of them. The data contain more than 30,000 clones, 85% to 90% of them singletons. Sequencing was carried out using CD4+ T cells from blood buffy coats. The origin of the receptors is a human donor in good health. The CDR3 runs from the conserved cysteine through the conserved F or W. D genes are given only for firm matches. The listing skips clone size in some rows; elsewhere it reads once, few, many or a size class.

d_gene: NA
v_gene: TRBV19
j_gene: TRBJ1-5
abundance: NA
CDR3nt: TGTGCCAGTAGTATAGTGGGTAGCAATCAGCCCCAGCATTTT
CDR3aa: CASSIVGSNQPQHF

d_gene: NA
v_gene: TRBV28
j_gene: TRBJ2-7
abundance: once
CDR3nt: TGTGCCAGCGGTCCTGACTACGAGCAGTACTTC
CDR3aa: CASGPDYEQYF

d_gene: NA
v_gene: TRBV19
j_gene: TRBJ1-2
abundance: NA
CDR3nt: TGTGCCAGTAGTATCCCCGGCCGGGACGCTGGACGCTACACCTTC
CDR3aa: CASSIPGRDAGRYTF

d_gene: NA
v_gene: TRBV7-9
j_gene: TRBJ1-1
abundance: NA
CDR3nt: TGTGCCAGCAGCCAACGGGGGATCACTGAAGCTTTCTTT
CDR3aa: CASSQRGITEAFF

d_gene: NA
v_gene: TRBV4-1
j_gene: TRBJ1-6
abundance: NA
CDR3nt: TGCGCCAGCAGCCAAGATGGGGGGCTCCACTTT
CDR3aa: CASSQDGGLHF

d_gene: TRBD1
v_gene: TRBV6-5
j_gene: TRBJ1-2
abundance: NA
CDR3nt: TGTGCCAGCAGTTACCAAGGACAGGGAAGAGGCTACACCTTC
CDR3aa: CASSYQGQGRGYTF

d_gene: NA
v_gene: TRBV19
j_gene: TRBJ1-3
abundance: few
CDR3nt: TGTGCCAGTAGTATGGCGGGATACTCTGGAAACACCATATATTTT
CDR3aa: CASSMAGYSGNTIYF

d_gene: NA
v_gene: TRBV5-4
j_gene: TRBJ2-3
abundance: NA
CDR3nt: TGTGCCAGCAGCTTGCGCACAGATACGCAGTATTTT
CDR3aa: CASSLRTDTQYF

d_gene: NA
v_gene: TRBV11-3
j_gene: TRBJ1-2
abundance: NA
CDR3nt: TGTGCCAGCAGCTTAACAGCCGAGGGGGATGGCTACACCTTC
CDR3aa: CASSLTAEGDGYTF

d_gene: TRBD1
v_gene: TRBV28
j_gene: TRBJ2-7
abundance: NA
CDR3nt: TGTGCCAGCAGTCTTGCTTCCCAGGGGGACTACGAGCAGTACTTC
CDR3aa: CASSLASQGDYEQYF

d_gene: NA
v_gene: TRBV18
j_gene: TRBJ2-7
abundance: NA
CDR3nt: TGTGCCAGCTCACCACCGTCACAGTTAATGGCCGAGCAGTACTTC
CDR3aa: CASSPPSQLMAEQYF

d_gene: NA
v_gene: TRBV11-2
j_gene: TRBJ2-7
abundance: NA
CDR3nt: TGTGCCAGCAGACCCTTGACAGGGAGGTTTTCCGAGCAGTACTTC
CDR3aa: CASRPLTGRFSEQYF

d_gene: NA
v_gene: TRBV28
j_gene: TRBJ2-1
abundance: NA
CDR3nt: TGTGCCAGCAGCCGACGGGACTACAATGAGCAGTTCTTC
CDR3aa: CASSRRDYNEQFF

d_gene: TRBD1
v_gene: TRBV25-1
j_gene: TRBJ1-4
abundance: NA
CDR3nt: TGTGCCAGCAGTAGAGGGACAGGGGGTGAAAAACTGTTTTTT
CDR3aa: CASSRGTGGEKLFF